The present T cell receptor (beta chain) was sequenced within a study of blood T cell repertoires in COVID-19. Study information: The United States, Italy and Spain supplied acute and convalescent COVID-19 samples. Sources were T cells, B-cell-depleted T cells, or PBMCs; the material itself was cDNA or gDNA.

The protocol was immunoSEQ multiplex PCR, while the TCRdb copy is restricted to in-frame clones and leaves out a portion. The table records 220,000 or so clones, 90% of them present only once. The CDR3 runs 13 residues. Germline V CDR1 and CDR2: MNHEY, SVGAGI. The V segment lost 6 bases and the J segment 8 bases; nucleotides outside the gene matches: 8. The receptor was isolated from a man in his thirties or forties who had been exposed to COVID-19. The sample comprised PBMCs or T cells enriched from blood (not recorded which). The chain links TRBV6-5 to TRBJ1-2; 8 positions match TRBD1. CDR3 in DNA: TGTGCCAGCAGCCTGGGACAGGCTGAAGGCTACACCTTC. This codes for CASSLGQAEGYTF.